These T cell receptor beta chains were read from a single sample in a study of T cell responses to AZD1222 COVID-19 vaccine. Here immunoSEQ multiplex PCR was the method, and the copy in TCRdb shows in-frame clones only, minus some. Among roughly 66,000 clones, approximately 85% were seen once, and the ten largest hold about 5.8%. The sample consisted of peripheral blood, taken on day 0 of AZD1222 vaccination. Source of these receptors: an adult in good health. CDR3s include the opening cysteine and the closing phenylalanine or tryptophan. D genes are given only for firm matches. Clone size appears in some rows only: once, few, many, or a class for an expanded clone.

v_call: TRBV7-2
j_call: TRBJ1-2
d_call: TRBD1
clone_size: -
cdr3_aa: CASSLEGQGGYYGYTF
cdr3_nt: TGTGCCAGCAGCTTAGAGGGACAGGGGGGGTATTATGGCTACACCTTC

v_call: TRBV5-1
j_call: TRBJ2-3
d_call: -
clone_size: -
cdr3_aa: CASKSDGGPSTDTQYF
cdr3_nt: TGCGCCAGCAAGTCTGACGGGGGGCCTAGCACAGATACGCAGTATTTT

v_call: TRBV19
j_call: TRBJ2-4
d_call: -
clone_size: -
cdr3_aa: CASSHGGRGNIQYF
cdr3_nt: TGTGCCAGTAGTCACGGGGGTAGGGGAAACATTCAGTACTTC

v_call: TRBV2
j_call: TRBJ2-7
d_call: -
clone_size: -
cdr3_aa: CASSLWTAYEQYF
cdr3_nt: TGTGCCAGCAGCCTCTGGACCGCCTACGAGCAGTACTTC

v_call: TRBV4-3
j_call: TRBJ2-7
d_call: -
clone_size: few
cdr3_aa: CASSQELRDSYEQYF
cdr3_nt: TGCGCCAGCAGCCAAGAGCTCAGGGACTCCTACGAGCAGTACTTC

v_call: TRBV21-1
j_call: TRBJ2-3
d_call: -
clone_size: -
cdr3_aa: CASSKEGLADSTDTQYF
cdr3_nt: TGTGCCAGCAGCAAAGAGGGGTTAGCGGACAGCACAGATACGCAGTATTTT

v_call: TRBV5-8
j_call: TRBJ2-2
d_call: TRBD1
clone_size: once
cdr3_aa: CASSLWGQTNTGELFF
cdr3_nt: TGTGCCAGCAGCTTGTGGGGACAGACGAACACCGGGGAGCTGTTTTTT

v_call: TRBV30
j_call: TRBJ1-2
d_call: TRBD1
clone_size: -
cdr3_aa: CAWTGTGGSSRGYTF
cdr3_nt: TGTGCCTGGACCGGGACAGGGGGCTCCTCCCGGGGCTACACCTTC

v_call: TRBV11-2
j_call: TRBJ2-7
d_call: TRBD1
clone_size: -
cdr3_aa: CASSFGTGSYEQYF
cdr3_nt: TGTGCCAGCAGCTTTGGGACAGGGAGCTACGAGCAGTACTTC

v_call: TRBV5-4
j_call: TRBJ2-3
d_call: -
clone_size: -
cdr3_aa: CASSLGGLSTDTQYF
cdr3_nt: TGTGCCAGCAGCTTGGGGGGGCTAAGCACAGATACGCAGTATTTT

v_call: TRBV5-1
j_call: TRBJ1-4
d_call: -
clone_size: -
cdr3_aa: CASNRGMGTTNEKLFF
cdr3_nt: TGCGCCAGCAATCGAGGGATGGGAACAACTAATGAAAAACTGTTTTTT

v_call: TRBV30
j_call: TRBJ1-4
d_call: -
clone_size: -
cdr3_aa: CAWGQSNEKLFF
cdr3_nt: TGTGCCTGGGGACAGAGTAATGAAAAACTGTTTTTT

v_call: TRBV3-1/TRBV3-2
j_call: TRBJ2-7
d_call: -
clone_size: once
cdr3_aa: CASSQGDEQYF
cdr3_nt: TGTGCCAGCAGCCAGGGGGACGAGCAGTACTTC

v_call: TRBV14
j_call: TRBJ2-7
d_call: -
clone_size: -
cdr3_aa: CASSQGRGITYEQYF
cdr3_nt: TGTGCCAGCAGCCAAGGAAGAGGGATCACCTACGAGCAGTACTTC

v_call: TRBV19
j_call: TRBJ1-4
d_call: -
clone_size: -
cdr3_aa: CASSAPGESEKLFF
cdr3_nt: TGTGCCAGTAGTGCTCCAGGGGAGAGTGAAAAACTGTTTTTT

v_call: TRBV20-1
j_call: TRBJ2-5
d_call: -
clone_size: -
cdr3_aa: CSASSAREQETQYF
cdr3_nt: TGCAGTGCTAGTTCCGCCAGGGAGCAAGAGACCCAGTACTTC

v_call: TRBV7-6
j_call: TRBJ1-1
d_call: TRBD1
clone_size: -
cdr3_aa: CASSLEGQGEAFF
cdr3_nt: TGTGCCAGCAGCTTAGAGGGACAGGGGGAAGCTTTCTTT

v_call: TRBV9
j_call: TRBJ2-5
d_call: TRBD2
clone_size: -
cdr3_aa: CASSVSGGGLETQYF
cdr3_nt: TGTGCCAGCAGCGTAAGCGGGGGGGGCCTCGAGACCCAGTACTTC

v_call: TRBV7-8
j_call: TRBJ1-3
d_call: -
clone_size: -
cdr3_aa: CASSLGRRQAGNTIYF
cdr3_nt: TGTGCCAGCAGCTTAGGGCGGAGGCAAGCTGGAAACACCATATATTTT

v_call: TRBV27
j_call: TRBJ2-3
d_call: TRBD2
clone_size: -
cdr3_aa: CASSWDPGLAGGGTDTQYF
cdr3_nt: TGTGCCAGCAGTTGGGACCCAGGGCTAGCGGGGGGAGGGACAGATACGCAGTATTTT

v_call: TRBV2
j_call: TRBJ2-7
d_call: TRBD1
clone_size: -
cdr3_aa: CASTGTGLEQYF
cdr3_nt: TGTGCCAGCACAGGGACAGGGCTCGAGCAGTACTTC

v_call: TRBV7-2
j_call: TRBJ1-1
d_call: -
clone_size: -
cdr3_aa: CASSLAMSGAEAFF
cdr3_nt: TGTGCCAGCAGCTTAGCGATGTCGGGGGCTGAAGCTTTCTTT

v_call: TRBV5-5
j_call: TRBJ1-1
d_call: TRBD1
clone_size: medium-sized
cdr3_aa: CASSTPGGTEAFF
cdr3_nt: TGTGCCAGCAGCACCCCAGGGGGCACTGAAGCTTTCTTT

v_call: TRBV7-3
j_call: TRBJ2-5
d_call: -
clone_size: -
cdr3_aa: CASSLERETQYF
cdr3_nt: TGTGCCAGCAGCTTAGAAAGAGAGACCCAGTACTTC

v_call: TRBV28
j_call: TRBJ1-2
d_call: -
clone_size: -
cdr3_aa: CASSLARVAYGYTF
cdr3_nt: TGTGCCAGCAGTTTAGCGCGGGTGGCCTATGGCTACACCTTC

v_call: TRBV5-6
j_call: TRBJ2-3
d_call: TRBD1
clone_size: few
cdr3_aa: CASSIQTGAITDTQYF
cdr3_nt: TGTGCCAGCAGCATACAGACAGGGGCGATTACAGATACGCAGTATTTT

v_call: TRBV27
j_call: TRBJ2-3
d_call: -
clone_size: -
cdr3_aa: CASSPPTDTQYF
cdr3_nt: TGTGCCAGCAGCCCCCCGACAGATACGCAGTATTTT

v_call: TRBV5-4
j_call: TRBJ1-6
d_call: TRBD1
clone_size: -
cdr3_aa: CASTDNRQGARNSPLHF
cdr3_nt: TGTGCCAGCACCGACAACCGACAGGGGGCAAGGAATTCACCCCTCCACTTT